A single sample is the source of the 8 T cell receptor beta chains below, sequenced in a study of T cell responses to AZD1222 COVID-19 vaccine. Profiling relied on immunoSEQ multiplex PCR, and the TCRdb table lists in-frame clones only, not all of them. The sample consists of about 97,000 clones, roughly 84% of them appearing once. Sequencing was performed on peripheral blood, taken on day 0 of AZD1222 vaccination. The receptors come from an adult in good health.

The chain employs TRBV6-5 and TRBJ1-2; TRBD1 might be the D (5 bases). Germline-derived CDR1 and CDR2 are MNHEY and SVGAGI. The ends were cut back, 5 bases at V and 7 bases at J, with 8 bases in the middle. The CDR3 spans 11 residues. The CDR3 loop reads CASSPGFGYTF. CDR3 nucleotides: TGTGCCAGCAGTCCAGGGTTTGGCTACACCTTC.

The chain carries TRBV10-2 and TRBJ2-3, with TRBD2 matching over 10 bases. The CDR3 sequence is 15 residues long. Trimming removed 4 bases from V and 1 base from J; junction bases left unmatched: 2. Germline V gives CDR1 WSHSY, CDR2 SAAADI. The CDR3 region has the DNA TGCGCCAGCAGTGCAACTAGCGGGGGCACAGATACGCAGTATTTT. Translated, it gives CASSATSGGTDTQYF.

The V and J genes are TRBV4-3 and TRBJ2-2; perhaps TRBD1 as D (6 bases). The length of the CDR3 is 14 residues. The germline V gene has CDR1 LGHNA and CDR2 YSLEER. V shed 6 bases and J shed 3 bases, with 11 bases lying between them. The CDR3 region has the DNA TGCGCCAGCAGATCCGGGACACACACCGGGGAGCTGTTTTTT. Translation gives CASRSGTHTGELFF.

The V call is TRBV30, the J call TRBJ2-2; D remains unclear. CDR3 length equals 14 residues. The V and J ends lost 0 bases and 5 bases respectively, with 10 bases between them. Per the germline V gene, CDR1 is GTSNPN and CDR2 is SVGIG (reference sequence). CDR3 sequence reads: CAWSVRSGTGELFF. In nucleotides, the CDR3 is TGTGCCTGGAGTGTACGATCAGGAACCGGGGAGCTGTTTTTT.

The genes are TRBV20-1 and TRBJ2-1; unclear D gene. There are 11 residues in the CDR3. V lost 4 bases and J 5 bases, leaving 6 bases between the germline ends. The germline V gene has CDR1 DFQATT and CDR2 SNEGSKA (reference sequence). The CDR3 is CSAILDNEQFF. CDR3 coding DNA: TGCAGTGCTATCCTCGACAATGAGCAGTTCTTC.

This clone was seen just once. V usage is TRBV7-8 and J usage is TRBJ1-3; TRBD1 might be the D (6 bases). CDR3 length: 15 residues. V was shortened by 5 bases and J by 3 bases, with 14 bases between the two germline ends. Germline V lookup: CDR1 SGHVS, CDR2 FQNEAQ. CDR3 amino acids: CASSRDDRLGNTIYF. The CDR3 region has the DNA TGTGCCAGCAGCCGAGACGACAGGCTTGGAAACACCATATATTTT.

V gene TRBV5-1 combines with J gene TRBJ1-1; TRBD1 aligns across 9 bases. CDR1 and CDR2 (germline): SGHRS, YFSETQ. V dropped 4 bases and J dropped 6; count of bases not matched to a gene: 4. The CDR3 runs to 13 residues. Here the CDR3 reads CASSRTGAAEAFF. The CDR3 region has the DNA TGCGCCAGCAGCCGGACAGGGGCCGCTGAAGCTTTCTTT.

This clone was detected a few times. V usage is TRBV5-6 and J usage is TRBJ2-7; D remains unclear. The CDR3 has 14 amino acids. Germline values: CDR1 SGHDT, CDR2 YYEEEE. V was pared by 0 bases and J by 4 bases, with 11 bases between. The CDR3 is CASSLAGTPYEQYF. CDR3 DNA sequence: TGTGCCAGCAGCTTGGCCGGCACCCCTTACGAGCAGTACTTC.